Shown below are 19 T cell receptor beta chains from a single sample sequenced in a study of T cells after posttransplantation cyclophosphamide. Measured with immunoSEQ multiplex PCR; TCRdb has only the in-frame clones, and not every one. The table shows 51,000 or so clones, with 90% to 95% occurring only once. Input material: PBMCs. These receptors were collected from a woman in her 30s in good health and a related stem cell transplant donor.

J is TRBJ1-1 and V is TRBV29-1; a weak D match, TRBD1 (5 bases). The CDR3 runs to 12 residues. Germline V gives CDR1 SQVTM, CDR2 ANQGSEA. V was shortened by 4 bases and J by 11 bases, with 17 bases between the two germline ends. The CDR3 spells CSVAVGLQGAFF. CDR3 coding DNA: TGCAGCGTTGCCGTCGGGCTTCAGGGCGCTTTCTTT.

This clone came up once. The genes are TRBV18 and TRBJ2-7; TRBD2 matches at 13 bases. CDR1 KGHSH and CDR2 LQKENI come from the germline V gene. Unmatched junction bases numbered 9, after V lost 2 bases and J lost 2 bases. This CDR3 comprises 18 residues. CDR3 DNA: TGTGCCAGCTCACCAGAGTTTGGGACTAGCGGGAATACCTACGAGCAGTACTTC. This encodes CASSPEFGTSGNTYEQYF.

The genes are TRBV7-2 and TRBJ2-5; weak D call: TRBD1 (6 bases). Germline CDR1 SGHTA, CDR2 FQGNSA. The ends were cut back, 2 bases at V and 2 bases at J, with 9 bases in the middle. The CDR3 is 14 residues long. The CDR3: CASSLSGAQETQYF. CDR3 bases: TGTGCCAGCAGCTTATCAGGGGCACAAGAGACCCAGTACTTC.

J is TRBJ2-1 and V is TRBV7-9; 7 nucleotides align to TRBD1. V dropped 5 bases and J dropped 7; count of bases not matched to a gene: 11. The CDR3 has 15 amino acids. The germline V gene encodes CDR1 SEHNR and CDR2 FQNEAQ (reference sequence). The CDR3 sequence is CASSPPGTASNEQFF. DNA of the CDR3: TGTGCCAGCAGCCCCCCCGGGACAGCCTCGAATGAGCAGTTCTTC.

V usage is TRBV19 and J usage is TRBJ1-1; TRBD1 might be the D (5 bases). Trimming removed 11 bases at V and 2 bases at J, with 15 bases between. The CDR3 consists of 13 residues. The germline gives CDR1 LNHDA, CDR2 SQIVND (reference sequence). The CDR3 region has the DNA TGTGCCTCCAGCGGGGCGAGCAACACTGAAGCTTTCTTT. As protein: CASSGASNTEAFF.

J is TRBJ2-7 and V is TRBV27; TRBD1 aligns across 9 bases. V gave up 0 bases and J gave up 6 bases; unmatched junction bases: 9. The CDR3 length is 16 residues. From germline, CDR1 is MNHEY and CDR2 SMNVEV (reference sequence). This CDR3 is CASSLSGGTGTSEQYF. The CDR3, as DNA: TGTGCCAGCAGTTTATCGGGAGGGACAGGGACCTCCGAGCAGTACTTC.

This chain links TRBV18 with TRBJ1-5, with 7 nucleotides matching TRBD1. V trimming: 5 bases; J trimming: 3 bases; junction bases outside the gene matches: 7. The CDR3 is made up of 15 amino acids. Germline V gives CDR1 KGHSH, CDR2 LQKENI. The CDR3 spells CASSSVGTANQPQHF. The CDR3 DNA sequence: TGTGCCAGCTCATCCGTCGGGACAGCCAATCAGCCCCAGCATTTT.

This clone was counted once. The rearrangement uses TRBV4-2 and TRBJ1-4, with D uncertain. There are 17 residues in the CDR3. Trimming took off 1 base at V and 2 bases at J, with 14 bases between the two ends. CDR1 is LGHNA and CDR2 is YNFKEQ in the germline V gene. CDR3 in amino acids: CASSQAWGGLTNEKLFF. As DNA, the CDR3 is TGTGCCAGCAGCCAAGCGTGGGGTGGACTGACTAATGAAAAACTGTTTTTT.

On this clone: An end of the junction does not agree with germline; a read error may underlie this. The genes are TRBV7-2 and TRBJ1-4; D is uncertain. The germline V gene has CDR1 SGHTA and CDR2 FQGNSA. This CDR3 has 12 amino acids. The CDR3 region is CASSLTSEKLFF. Here the CDR3 DNA reads TGTGCCAGCAGCTTAACTAGTGAAAAACTGTTTTTT.

CDR3 DNA sequence: TGTGCCAGCAGCTCAAGGGACAGTTCTCACTCTGGGGCCAACGTCCTGACTTTC. Encoded protein: CASSSRDSSHSGANVLTF. The chain links TRBV11-3 to TRBJ2-6, with 7 bases fitting TRBD1. This CDR3 spans 18 amino acids. J was trimmed by 0 bases and V by 4 bases; bases with no gene match: 9. In germline, CDR1 is SGHNT, CDR2 YENEEA. Full variable domain (remainder filled in from reference TRBV11-3 and TRBJ2-6): EAGVVQSPRYKIIEKKQPVAFWCNPISGHNTLYWYLQNLGQGPELLIRYENEEAVDDSQLPKDRFSAERLKGVDSTLKIQPAELGDSAVYLCASSSRDSSHSGANVLTFGAGSRLTVL.

This chain connects TRBV25-1 to TRBJ2-1; 9 bases align to TRBD2. CDR3 length: 14 residues. The junction had 6 bases not matched to a gene; V was cut back by 6 bases and J by 6 bases. Germline V gene lookup returns CDR1 MGHDK and CDR2 SYGVNS. DNA of the CDR3: TGTGCCAGCAGGGAGCGGGGGGCCGTCAATGAGCAGTTCTTC. It specifies CASRERGAVNEQFF.

The V gene is TRBV5-4, the J gene TRBJ1-2, with D possibly TRBD1 on 5 matching bases. CDR3 size: 17 residues. Trimming cost V 4 bases and J 4 bases, with 23 bases left between them. Per germline, CDR1 SGHNT and CDR2 YYREEE (reference sequence). CDR3 nucleotide sequence: TGTGCCAGCAGCCCAGACAGTTTCTCTTATACCAGCTATGGCTACACCTTC. Residues: CASSPDSFSYTSYGYTF.

This clone occurred once. The genes are TRBV29-1 and TRBJ2-7; 7 bases are a match to TRBD1. The CDR3 runs to 13 residues. Germline V gene sequence: CDR1 SQVTM, CDR2 ANQGSEA. V lost 6 bases, J lost 0 bases, and 5 bases stayed unmatched. CDR3 in amino acids: CSVRGQTSYEQYF. The DNA for the CDR3 is TGCAGCGTGAGGGGACAGACCTCCTACGAGCAGTACTTC.

This sequence joins TRBV5-5 and TRBJ2-3; D remains unclear. The CDR3 totals 10 residues. Germline-derived CDR1 and CDR2 are SGHKS and YYEKEE (reference sequence). V lost 8 bases and J lost 6, with 7 bases in between. The CDR3 is CARAFDTQYF. CDR3 DNA: TGTGCCAGAGCCTTCGATACGCAGTATTTT.

The chain uses TRBV10-3 and TRBJ1-6; possible D gene TRBD1, 6 bases. Trimming shortened V by 6 bases and J by 2 bases, and 14 bases separated the two germline ends. The CDR3 has 16 amino acids. Germline V CDR1 and CDR2: ENHRY, SYGVKD. CDR3: CAIRDEGTPYNSPLHF. In DNA form, the CDR3 reads TGTGCCATCAGGGACGAGGGGACACCCTATAATTCACCCCTCCACTTT.

The J gene is TRBJ1-1, the V gene TRBV6-1; D is perhaps TRBD1 (6 bases). CDR1 and CDR2 from the germline V gene are MNHNS and SASEGT. Trimming shortened V by 5 bases and J by 3 bases, and 16 bases separated the two germline ends. The length of the CDR3 is 15 residues. The CDR3 spells CASSNHRVGDTEAFF. The CDR3 DNA reads TGTGCCAGCAGTAACCACAGGGTTGGGGACACTGAAGCTTTCTTT.

The chain couples TRBV4-1 to TRBJ1-6, with D unresolved. Germline CDR1 reads MGHRA; CDR2 reads YSYEKL. CDR3 size: 18 residues. Trimming stripped 0 bases from V and 0 bases from J, with 12 bases between. This chain's CDR3 is CASSQDHLGSSYNSPLHF. The CDR3 coding sequence is TGCGCCAGCAGCCAAGACCACCTTGGGAGCTCCTATAATTCACCCCTCCACTTT.

The V gene is TRBV29-1, the J gene TRBJ2-1; tentative D call: TRBD2 (7 bases). The CDR3 consists of 15 residues. Per the germline V gene, CDR1 is SQVTM and CDR2 is ANQGSEA. V was cut by 6 bases and J by 0 bases, with 15 bases left in between. DNA of the CDR3: TGCAGCGTCAAAGGGGGGGGTCTCTCCTACAATGAGCAGTTCTTC. Amino acids: CSVKGGGLSYNEQFF.

V gene TRBV5-1 combines with J gene TRBJ2-6; the match to TRBD1 covers 10 bases. With 0 bases clipped from V and 1 base from J, the junction kept 1 base outside the gene matches. Germline CDR1 SGHRS, CDR2 YFSETQ. The CDR3 consists of 17 residues. The CDR3 reads CASSLGTGGSGANVLTF. The CDR3, as DNA: TGCGCCAGCAGCTTGGGGACAGGGGGGTCTGGGGCCAACGTCCTGACTTTC.